This T cell receptor beta chain was recovered during a study of PD-1 blockade in classical Hodgkin lymphoma. Study-wide background: The patients were dosed with nivolumab 3 mg/kg, infused intravenously every 2 weeks.

TCRdb's copy holds only in-frame clones and misses some; the assay was immunoSEQ multiplex PCR. Of 90,000 to 100,000 clones detected, roughly nine tenths appear once; the ten largest clones hold about 10%. Study outcomes and limitations: Patients were excluded if nivolumab began under 1 year after ASCT (the autologous transplant). Newly diagnosed patients and complete responders had comparable diversity at baseline.

The CDR3 has 14 amino acids. V lost 4 bases and J lost 0, with 8 bases in between. Germline V gene data show CDR1 as MDHEN and CDR2 as SYDVKM. Patients all relapsed after autologous stem cell transplantation, and there was variation in brentuximab vedotin exposure. Classifying best responses yielded complete response, partial response or progressive disease. This clone has a handful of counts. Its antigen is currently unknown. The TCR was taken from a human donor with classical Hodgkin lymphoma. This chain uses TRBV28 with TRBJ2-3; no firm D call. The sequencing here drew on peripheral blood mononuclear cells (PBMCs), taken before the second cycle of nivolumab. CDR3 amino acids: CASSWYGSTDTQYF. DNA for the CDR3: TGTGCCAGCAGTTGGTACGGAAGCACAGATACGCAGTATTTT.